The T cell receptor (beta chain) described here comes from a study of CD8 T cells in ankylosing spondylitis. General study points: Within matched ankylosing spondylitis synovial fluid, disease-linked clones were reportedly significantly enriched. Disease-associated clonotypes exhibited CD8+ identity and were relatively infrequent in peripheral blood.

The length of the CDR3 is 14 residues. Germline V gives CDR1 DFQATT, CDR2 SNEGSKA (reference sequence). V lost 0 bases, J lost 7 bases, and 10 bases lay in between. This clonotype was seen repeatedly, ten times or more. Its specificity is not known. Library preparation for TCR beta used quantitative 5'-RACE with molecular barcodes. MiXCR, applied by TCRdb to the 5' RACE reads, yields one record per CDR3 protein. The sample records some 220,000 distinct CDR3 sequences, 8% to 11% being singletons. The V call is TRBV20-1, the J call TRBJ1-6; tentatively, D is TRBD1 (5 bases). Source material: blood, either unsorted or a sorted T cell fraction (not recorded which). The receptor's source is a male donor with ankylosing spondylitis or in good health (not recorded which). The CDR3 spells CSARDRRGNSPLHF. Here the CDR3 DNA reads TGCAGTGCTAGAGATCGACGGGGGAATTCACCCCTCCACTTT.